Listed below are T cell receptor beta chains from one sample, sequenced in a study of blood T cell repertoires in COVID-19. Only in-frame clones appear in the TCRdb table, and some are missing; sequencing was by immunoSEQ multiplex PCR. The sample includes 95,000 to 150,000 clones, 84% of them seen just once. Sequencing was done on a sample of PBMCs or T cells enriched from blood (not recorded which). The origin of the receptors is a woman aged 30 to 39 who had recovered from COVID-19. CDR3s include the opening cysteine and the closing phenylalanine or tryptophan. A D gene is named only where the DNA matches it firmly. Where a row states a size, it is once, few, many or the class of an expanded clone; other rows omit it.

CDR3 DNA,CDR3 protein,V gene,D gene,clone size,J gene
TGTGCCAGTAGTATTGGTCCGAGCTCCTACAATGAGCAGTTCTTC,CASSIGPSSYNEQFF,TRBV19,NA,NA,TRBJ2-1
TGTGCCAGCACGACTAGCGGGACTCGGAATGAGCAGTTCTTC,CASTTSGTRNEQFF,TRBV2,TRBD2,once,TRBJ2-1
TGTGCCATCAGTGAGTCGAGGGGGTACGAGCAGTACTTC,CAISESRGYEQYF,TRBV10-3,NA,NA,TRBJ2-7
TGTGCCAGCAGCTTAGGCCCAGTGGGGAGCGAGCAGTACTTC,CASSLGPVGSEQYF,TRBV11-3,NA,NA,TRBJ2-7
TGTGCCAGCAGTACGCCCGGGACTAGCGGGATGAAGGAGCAGTACTTC,CASSTPGTSGMKEQYF,TRBV27,TRBD2,once,TRBJ2-7
TGTGCCAGCAGCGTAGGGGCTAGCGGGATATTTCAAGAGACCCAGTACTTC,CASSVGASGIFQETQYF,TRBV9,TRBD2,NA,TRBJ2-5
TGCGCCAGCAGAGTATCGACAGGGGGCGAATCTAACTATGGCTACACCTTC,CASRVSTGGESNYGYTF,TRBV4-3,TRBD1,NA,TRBJ1-2
TGCGCCAGCAGCTTGGAGCTAGCGGCCTACGAGCAGTACTTC,CASSLELAAYEQYF,TRBV5-1,TRBD2,NA,TRBJ2-7
TGTGCCAGCAGCCAAGAGGGGGCTCTAGGCCAAGAGACCCAGTACTTC,CASSQEGALGQETQYF,TRBV4-2,NA,NA,TRBJ2-5
TGCGCCAGCATCCGGGGCGGAGGGAGGGATGAGCAGTTCTTC,CASIRGGGRDEQFF,TRBV5-1,TRBD2,NA,TRBJ2-1
TGCGCCAGCAGCCAAGAACAGGGGGCCCTAGAGACCCAGTACTTC,CASSQEQGALETQYF,TRBV4-3,TRBD1,NA,TRBJ2-5
TGCGCCAGCAGCTCTACTTCGGACAGGCGAACCTACGAGCAGTACTTC,CASSSTSDRRTYEQYF,TRBV4-1,TRBD1,NA,TRBJ2-7
TGTGCCAGCAGCTGGAGGGGAGCGGGAGGGCCGGCAGATACGCAGTATTTT,CASSWRGAGGPADTQYF,TRBV5-4,TRBD2,NA,TRBJ2-3
TGTGCCAGCAGCTTAACGGGGCTAGCGGGATCCTACAATGAGCAGTTCTTC,CASSLTGLAGSYNEQFF,TRBV13,TRBD2,NA,TRBJ2-1
TGTGCCAGCAGCTTAGGTGTGACAGGGGTTTCCCCCCTCCACTTT,CASSLGVTGVSPLHF,TRBV7-6,TRBD1,NA,TRBJ1-6
TGCGCCAGCAGCTTCGGTCGGGAGATAGAGACCCAGTACTTC,CASSFGREIETQYF,TRBV5-1,NA,NA,TRBJ2-5
TGTGCCAGCAGCTTAAATTTGGCTTCTGAAGCTTTCTTT,CASSLNLASEAFF,TRBV7-3,NA,few,TRBJ1-1
TGTGCCAGCAGCCATTTCGGGGGGCTTGATACTGAAGCTTTCTTT,CASSHFGGLDTEAFF,TRBV11-2,NA,NA,TRBJ1-1
TGTGCCAGCAGTTACTCGCGGGCCACAGATACGCAGTATTTT,CASSYSRATDTQYF,TRBV6-5,NA,few,TRBJ2-3
TGTGCCAGCAGTTTATATTCGGCGGGGACAGCAAATAATTCACCCCTCCACTTT,CASSLYSAGTANNSPLHF,TRBV27,TRBD1,NA,TRBJ1-6
TGTGCCAGCAGTACGGGACTAGGTAGCAATGAGCAGTTCTTC,CASSTGLGSNEQFF,TRBV2,TRBD2,NA,TRBJ2-1
TGCGCCAGCAGCTTGGTCCCCCAGGGGGCAGGGGAGACCCAGTACTTC,CASSLVPQGAGETQYF,TRBV5-1,TRBD1,NA,TRBJ2-5
TGTGCCAGCAGTCTGACAGGGAGCATCGGCTACACCTTC,CASSLTGSIGYTF,TRBV27,TRBD1,NA,TRBJ1-2
TGTGCCAGCAGCTTGAGTGGGAGCCAGGGGCGGGAGCAGTACTTC,CASSLSGSQGREQYF,TRBV5-4,NA,NA,TRBJ2-7
TGTGCCAGCAACCCTCCTGGTGCCGGTACTGAAGCTTTCTTT,CASNPPGAGTEAFF,TRBV14,NA,NA,TRBJ1-1
TGCAGCGTTCGAGGAGGCCGCGAGGGCTACACCTTC,CSVRGGREGYTF,TRBV29-1,NA,NA,TRBJ1-2
TGTGCCACCAGTGATTCGGGACTAGCGGGAGTAGTTGAGCAGTTCTTC,CATSDSGLAGVVEQFF,TRBV24-1,TRBD2,NA,TRBJ2-1
TGTGCCAGCAGTCCAACCCTCCAGGGCGAGCAGTACTTC,CASSPTLQGEQYF,TRBV6-2/TRBV6-3,NA,NA,TRBJ2-7
TGTGCCAGTAGTATTACAGGGGATCAGCCCCAGCATTTT,CASSITGDQPQHF,TRBV19,TRBD1,once,TRBJ1-5
TGTGCCAGCAGTGAAGTGGGGCCGAACACCGGGGAGCTGTTTTTT,CASSEVGPNTGELFF,TRBV2,NA,NA,TRBJ2-2
TGTGCCAGCAGCCAAAGACTAGCGGGGGAGCAGTACTTC,CASSQRLAGEQYF,TRBV9,TRBD2,few,TRBJ2-7